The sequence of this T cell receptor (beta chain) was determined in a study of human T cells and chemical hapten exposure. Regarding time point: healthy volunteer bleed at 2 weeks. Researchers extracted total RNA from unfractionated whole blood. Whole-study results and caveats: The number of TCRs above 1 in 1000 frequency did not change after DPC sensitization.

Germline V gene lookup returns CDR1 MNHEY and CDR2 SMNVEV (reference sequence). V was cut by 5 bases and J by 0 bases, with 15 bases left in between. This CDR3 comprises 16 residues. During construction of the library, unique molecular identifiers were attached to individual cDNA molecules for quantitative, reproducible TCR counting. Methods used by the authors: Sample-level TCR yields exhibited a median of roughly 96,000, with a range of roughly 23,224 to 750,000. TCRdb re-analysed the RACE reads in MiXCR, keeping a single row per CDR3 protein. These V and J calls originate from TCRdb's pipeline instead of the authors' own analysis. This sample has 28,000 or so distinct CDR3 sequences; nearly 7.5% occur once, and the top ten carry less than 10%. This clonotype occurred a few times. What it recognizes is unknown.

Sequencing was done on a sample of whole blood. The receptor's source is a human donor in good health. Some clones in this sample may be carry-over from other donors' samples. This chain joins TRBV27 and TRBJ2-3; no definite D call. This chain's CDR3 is CASSMMDGPSTDTQYF. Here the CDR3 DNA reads TGTGCCAGCAGTATGATGGACGGGCCCAGCACAGATACGCAGTATTTT.